Given below is one TCR beta chain in context. The antigen is unknown. The sample comes from a study of OX40 agonist ivuxolimab in advanced cancers. V was pared by 8 bases and J by 5 bases, with 18 bases between. Per the germline V gene, CDR1 is MNHEY and CDR2 is SVGAGI. The CDR3 sequence is 14 residues long. TCRdb's copy holds only in-frame clones and misses some; the assay was immunoSEQ multiplex PCR. The table includes tens of thousands of clones, under 90% detected once. General study points: At 0.1-3.0 mg/kg, partial responders had clonal expansion among the lowest observed. In the 0.1 to 3.0 mg/kg range, CD4+ and CD8+ blood T cells had expanded clonally by week 6.

V usage is TRBV6-5 and J usage is TRBJ1-2; D is unresolved. The receptor comes from an adult with an advanced solid tumor such as melanoma, head and neck, liver or kidney cancer. Specimen: CD4+ or CD8+ T cells sorted from blood, collected in a trial of the OX40 agonist ivuxolimab. Here the CDR3 DNA reads TGTGCCAGCGGAAAGGGAGGGCAAGGGTATGGCTACACCTTC. It is translated as CASGKGGQGYGYTF.